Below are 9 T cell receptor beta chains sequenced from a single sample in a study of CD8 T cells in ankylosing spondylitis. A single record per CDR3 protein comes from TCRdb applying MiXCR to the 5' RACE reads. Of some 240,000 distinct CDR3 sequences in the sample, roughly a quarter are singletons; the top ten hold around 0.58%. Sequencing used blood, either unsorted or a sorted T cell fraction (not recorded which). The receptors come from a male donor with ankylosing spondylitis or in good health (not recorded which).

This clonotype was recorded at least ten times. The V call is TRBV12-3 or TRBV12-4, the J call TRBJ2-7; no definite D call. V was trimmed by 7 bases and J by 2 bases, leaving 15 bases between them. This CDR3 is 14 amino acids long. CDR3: CASKREDGAYEQYF. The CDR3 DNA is TGTGCCAGCAAAAGAGAAGACGGAGCCTACGAGCAGTACTTC.

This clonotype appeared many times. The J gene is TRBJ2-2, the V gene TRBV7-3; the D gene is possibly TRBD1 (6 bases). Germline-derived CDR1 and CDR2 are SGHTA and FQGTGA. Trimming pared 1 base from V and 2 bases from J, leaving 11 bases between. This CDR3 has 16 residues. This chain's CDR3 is CASSLRGTPNTGELFF. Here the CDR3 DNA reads TGTGCCAGCAGCTTAAGGGGGACACCCAACACCGGGGAGCTGTTTTTT.

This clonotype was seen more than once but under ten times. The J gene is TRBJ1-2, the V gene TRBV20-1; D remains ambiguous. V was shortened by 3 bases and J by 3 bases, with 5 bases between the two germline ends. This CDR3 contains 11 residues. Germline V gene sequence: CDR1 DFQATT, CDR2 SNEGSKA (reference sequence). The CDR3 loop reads CSARVDYGYTF. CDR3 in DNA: TGCAGTGCTAGGGTCGACTATGGCTACACCTTC.

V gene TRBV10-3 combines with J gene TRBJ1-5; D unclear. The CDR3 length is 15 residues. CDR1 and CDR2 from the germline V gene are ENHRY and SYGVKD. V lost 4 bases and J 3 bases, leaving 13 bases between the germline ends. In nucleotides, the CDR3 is TGTGCCATCAGTGCCAATCCGAACCACAATCAGCCCCAGCATTTT. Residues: CAISANPNHNQPQHF.

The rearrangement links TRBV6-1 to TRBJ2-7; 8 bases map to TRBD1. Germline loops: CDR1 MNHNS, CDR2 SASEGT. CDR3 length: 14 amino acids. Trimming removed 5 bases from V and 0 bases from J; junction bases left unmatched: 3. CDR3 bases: TGTGCCAGCAGTAGGGACAGGACCTCCTACGAGCAGTACTTC. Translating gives CASSRDRTSYEQYF.

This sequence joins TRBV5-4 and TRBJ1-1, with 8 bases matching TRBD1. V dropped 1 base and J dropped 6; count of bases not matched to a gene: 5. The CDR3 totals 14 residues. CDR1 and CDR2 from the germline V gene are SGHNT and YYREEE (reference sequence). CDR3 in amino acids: CASSLFQTGAEAFF. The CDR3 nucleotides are TGTGCCAGCAGCTTGTTCCAGACAGGGGCTGAAGCTTTCTTT.

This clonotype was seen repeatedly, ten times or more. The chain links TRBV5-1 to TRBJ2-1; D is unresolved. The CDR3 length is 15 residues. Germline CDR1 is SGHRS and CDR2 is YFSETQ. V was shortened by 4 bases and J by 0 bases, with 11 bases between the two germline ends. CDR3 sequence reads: CASSKTTSSYNEQFF. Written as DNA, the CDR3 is TGCGCCAGCAGCAAGACCACAAGCTCCTACAATGAGCAGTTCTTC.

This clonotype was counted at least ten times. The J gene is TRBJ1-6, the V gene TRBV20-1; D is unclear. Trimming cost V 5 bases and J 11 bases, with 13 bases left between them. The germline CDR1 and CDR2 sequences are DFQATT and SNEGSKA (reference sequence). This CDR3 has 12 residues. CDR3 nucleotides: TGCAGTGCTGGACCGGGTGGGGCACCCCTCCACTTT. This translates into CSAGPGGAPLHF.

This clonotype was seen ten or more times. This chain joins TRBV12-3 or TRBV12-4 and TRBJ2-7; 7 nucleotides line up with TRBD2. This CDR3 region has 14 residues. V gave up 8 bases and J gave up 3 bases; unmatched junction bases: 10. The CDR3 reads CASALRTGGYEQYF. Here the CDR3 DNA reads TGTGCCAGCGCGCTCAGGACGGGGGGCTACGAGCAGTACTTC.